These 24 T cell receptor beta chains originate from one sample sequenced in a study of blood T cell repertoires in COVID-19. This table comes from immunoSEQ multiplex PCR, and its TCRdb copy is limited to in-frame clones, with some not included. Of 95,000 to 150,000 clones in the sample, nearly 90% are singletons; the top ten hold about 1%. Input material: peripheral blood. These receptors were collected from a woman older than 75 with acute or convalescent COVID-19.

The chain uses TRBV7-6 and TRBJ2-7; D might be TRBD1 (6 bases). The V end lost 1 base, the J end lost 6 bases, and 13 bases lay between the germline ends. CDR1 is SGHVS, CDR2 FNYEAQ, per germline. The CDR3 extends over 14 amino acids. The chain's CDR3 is CASSLGRARGEQYF. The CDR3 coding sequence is TGTGCCAGCAGCTTAGGACGAGCCAGGGGCGAGCAGTACTTC.

CDR3 sequence reads: CASSTRWGTGDNEQFF. CDR3 in DNA: TGCGCCAGCAGCACACGGTGGGGGACAGGGGACAATGAGCAGTTCTTC. The V and J genes are TRBV4-3 and TRBJ2-1, with 10 positions matching TRBD1. The V segment lost 5 bases and the J segment 5 bases; nucleotides outside the gene matches: 9. The CDR3 is 16 residues long. Germline CDR1 LGHNA, CDR2 YSLEER.

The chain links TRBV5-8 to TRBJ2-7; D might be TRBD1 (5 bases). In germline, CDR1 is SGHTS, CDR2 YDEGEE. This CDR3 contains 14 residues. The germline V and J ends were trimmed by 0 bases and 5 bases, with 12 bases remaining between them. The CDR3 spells CASSLGQTFNEQYF. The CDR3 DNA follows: TGTGCCAGCAGCTTGGGACAGACGTTCAACGAGCAGTACTTC.

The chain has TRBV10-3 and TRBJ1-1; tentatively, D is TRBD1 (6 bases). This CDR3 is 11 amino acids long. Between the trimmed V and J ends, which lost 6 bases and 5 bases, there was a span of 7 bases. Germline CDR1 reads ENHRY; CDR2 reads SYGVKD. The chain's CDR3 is CAIRQGTEAFF. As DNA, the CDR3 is TGTGCCATCAGGCAGGGGACTGAAGCTTTCTTT.

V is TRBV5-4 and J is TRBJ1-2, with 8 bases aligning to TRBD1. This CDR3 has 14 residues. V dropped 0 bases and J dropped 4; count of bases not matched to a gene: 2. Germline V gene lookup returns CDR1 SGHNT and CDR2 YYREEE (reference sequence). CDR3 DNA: TGTGCCAGCAGCTTGGAGCAGGGGGCCTATGGCTACACCTTC. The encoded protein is CASSLEQGAYGYTF.

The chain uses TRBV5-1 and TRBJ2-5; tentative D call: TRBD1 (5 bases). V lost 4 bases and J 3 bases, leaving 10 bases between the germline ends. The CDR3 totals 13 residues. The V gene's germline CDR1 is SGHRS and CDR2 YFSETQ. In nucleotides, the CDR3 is TGCGCCAGCAGCCAAACAGGAGAAGAGACCCAGTACTTC. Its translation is CASSQTGEETQYF.

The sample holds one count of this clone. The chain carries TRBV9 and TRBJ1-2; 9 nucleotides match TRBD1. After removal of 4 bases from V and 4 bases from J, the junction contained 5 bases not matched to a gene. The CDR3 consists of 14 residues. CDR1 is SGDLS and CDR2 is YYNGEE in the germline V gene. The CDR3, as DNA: TGTGCCAGCAGCCCCGGACAGGGGAGCTATGGCTACACCTTC. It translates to CASSPGQGSYGYTF.

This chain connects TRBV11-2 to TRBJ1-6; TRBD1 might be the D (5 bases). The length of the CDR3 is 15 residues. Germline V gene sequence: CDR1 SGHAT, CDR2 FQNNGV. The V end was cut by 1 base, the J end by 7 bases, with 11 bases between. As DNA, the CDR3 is TGTGCCAGCAGCTTAGTAGGGGCGGAGAATTCACCCCTCCACTTT. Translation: CASSLVGAENSPLHF.

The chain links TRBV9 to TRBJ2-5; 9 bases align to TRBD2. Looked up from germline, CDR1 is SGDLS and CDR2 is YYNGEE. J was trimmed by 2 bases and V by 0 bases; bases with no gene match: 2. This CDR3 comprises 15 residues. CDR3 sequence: CASSVGLAVQETQYF. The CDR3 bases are TGTGCCAGCAGCGTAGGACTAGCGGTACAAGAGACCCAGTACTTC.

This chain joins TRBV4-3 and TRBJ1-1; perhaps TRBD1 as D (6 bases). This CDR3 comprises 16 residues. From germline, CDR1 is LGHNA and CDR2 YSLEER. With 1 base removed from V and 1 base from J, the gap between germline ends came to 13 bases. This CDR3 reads CASSQVWTASNTEAFF. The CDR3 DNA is TGCGCCAGCAGCCAAGTCTGGACAGCCTCGAACACTGAAGCTTTCTTT.

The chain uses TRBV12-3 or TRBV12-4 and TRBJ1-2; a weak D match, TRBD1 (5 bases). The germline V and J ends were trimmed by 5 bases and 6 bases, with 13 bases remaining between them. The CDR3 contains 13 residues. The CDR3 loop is CASSGQGGNGYTF. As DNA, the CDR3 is TGTGCCAGCAGTGGTCAGGGAGGGAATGGCTACACCTTC.

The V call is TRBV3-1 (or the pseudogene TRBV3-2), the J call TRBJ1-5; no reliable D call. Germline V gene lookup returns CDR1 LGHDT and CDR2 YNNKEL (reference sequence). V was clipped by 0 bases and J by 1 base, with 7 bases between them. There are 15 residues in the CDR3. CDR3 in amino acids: CASSQDLLSNQPQHF. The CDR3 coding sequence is TGTGCCAGCAGCCAAGATCTACTAAGCAATCAGCCCCAGCATTTT.

CDR3 coding DNA: TGTGCCAGCAGTGACCGGGACAGGGCCTACGAGCAGTACTTC. This gives the protein CASSDRDRAYEQYF. J is TRBJ2-7 and V is TRBV6-4; 9 bases map to TRBD1. CDR1 is MRHNA, CDR2 SNTAGT, per germline. V was clipped by 2 bases and J by 2 bases; unmatched bases: 1. The CDR3 length is 14 residues.

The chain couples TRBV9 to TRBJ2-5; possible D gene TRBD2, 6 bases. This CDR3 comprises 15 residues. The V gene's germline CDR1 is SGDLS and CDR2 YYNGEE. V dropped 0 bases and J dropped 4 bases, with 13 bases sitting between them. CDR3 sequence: CASSVGQGGPETQYF. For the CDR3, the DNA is TGTGCCAGCAGCGTAGGGCAGGGAGGCCCAGAGACCCAGTACTTC.

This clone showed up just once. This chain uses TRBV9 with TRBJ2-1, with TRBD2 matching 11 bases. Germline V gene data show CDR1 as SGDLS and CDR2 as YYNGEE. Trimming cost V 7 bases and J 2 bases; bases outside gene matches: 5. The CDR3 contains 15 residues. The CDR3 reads CASSQTSGAYNEQFF. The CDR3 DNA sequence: TGTGCCAGCTCTCAGACTAGCGGGGCCTACAATGAGCAGTTCTTC.

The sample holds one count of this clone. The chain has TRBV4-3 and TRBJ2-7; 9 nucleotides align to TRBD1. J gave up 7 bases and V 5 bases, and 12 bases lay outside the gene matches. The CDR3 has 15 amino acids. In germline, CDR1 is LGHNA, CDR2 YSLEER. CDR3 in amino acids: CASSKTTDRGDEQYF. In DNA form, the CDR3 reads TGCGCCAGCAGCAAAACCACCGACAGGGGGGATGAGCAGTACTTC.

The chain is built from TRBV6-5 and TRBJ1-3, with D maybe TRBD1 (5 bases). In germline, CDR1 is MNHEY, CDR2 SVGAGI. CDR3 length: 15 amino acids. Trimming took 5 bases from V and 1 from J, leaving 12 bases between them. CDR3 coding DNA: TGTGCCAGCAGTCCCTACCCAGGGTCTGGAAACACCATATATTTT. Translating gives CASSPYPGSGNTIYF.

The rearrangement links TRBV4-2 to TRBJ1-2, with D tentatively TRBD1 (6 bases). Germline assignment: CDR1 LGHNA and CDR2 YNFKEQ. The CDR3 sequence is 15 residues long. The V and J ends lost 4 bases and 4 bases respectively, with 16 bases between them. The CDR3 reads CASSPQQGTTYGYTF. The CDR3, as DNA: TGTGCCAGCAGCCCCCAACAGGGTACAACCTATGGCTACACCTTC.

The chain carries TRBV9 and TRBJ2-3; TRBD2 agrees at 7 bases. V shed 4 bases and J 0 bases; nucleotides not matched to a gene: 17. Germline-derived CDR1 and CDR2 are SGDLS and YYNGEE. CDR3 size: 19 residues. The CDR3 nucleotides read TGTGCCAGCAGCCTATCGGGACGGAGGACTAGAGGGAGCACAGATACGCAGTATTTT. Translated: CASSLSGRRTRGSTDTQYF.

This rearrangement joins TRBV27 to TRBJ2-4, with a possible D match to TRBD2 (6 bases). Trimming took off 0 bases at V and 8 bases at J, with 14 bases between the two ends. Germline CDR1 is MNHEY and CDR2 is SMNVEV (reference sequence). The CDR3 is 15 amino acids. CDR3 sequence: CASSLSARRVDIQYF. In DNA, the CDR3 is TGTGCCAGCAGTTTATCCGCAAGGAGGGTGGACATTCAGTACTTC.

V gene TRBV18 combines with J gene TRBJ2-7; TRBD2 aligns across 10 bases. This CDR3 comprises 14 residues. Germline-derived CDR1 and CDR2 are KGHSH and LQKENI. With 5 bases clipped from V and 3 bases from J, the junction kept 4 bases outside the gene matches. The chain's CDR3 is CASSTAGGNYEQYF. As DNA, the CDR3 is TGTGCCAGCTCAACAGCGGGGGGGAACTACGAGCAGTACTTC.

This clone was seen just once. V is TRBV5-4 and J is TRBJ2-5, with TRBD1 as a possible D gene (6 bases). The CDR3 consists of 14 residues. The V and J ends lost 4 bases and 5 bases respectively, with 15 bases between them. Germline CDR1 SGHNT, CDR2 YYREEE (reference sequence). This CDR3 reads CASSVKDSRETQYF. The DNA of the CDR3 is TGTGCCAGCAGCGTTAAGGACAGCCGTGAGACCCAGTACTTC.

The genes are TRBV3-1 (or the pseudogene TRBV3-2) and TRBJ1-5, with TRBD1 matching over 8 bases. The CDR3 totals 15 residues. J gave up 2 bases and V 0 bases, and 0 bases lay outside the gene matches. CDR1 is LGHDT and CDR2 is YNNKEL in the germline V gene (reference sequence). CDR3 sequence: CASSQEGQGNQPQHF. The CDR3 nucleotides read TGTGCCAGCAGCCAAGAGGGACAGGGCAATCAGCCCCAGCATTTT.

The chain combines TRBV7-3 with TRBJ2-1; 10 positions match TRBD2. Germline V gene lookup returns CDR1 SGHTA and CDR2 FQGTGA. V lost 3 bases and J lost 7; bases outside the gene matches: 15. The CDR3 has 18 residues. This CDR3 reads CASSLGSGRAGINNEQFF. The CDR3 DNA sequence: TGTGCCAGCAGCTTGGGGAGCGGGAGGGCCGGGATTAATAATGAGCAGTTCTTC.